This T cell receptor (beta chain) was identified during a study of Ad26.COV2.S vaccination and SARS-CoV-2 variants. Study results and caveats: Vaccinees showed greater spike-specific TCR breadth than placebo recipients. TCR breadth and depth estimates may have understated total T cell responses.

Generated by immunoSEQ multiplex PCR, the TCRdb table keeps only in-frame clones and is missing some. Here the sample spans about 180,000 clones, 87% being singletons. V shed 4 bases, J shed 5 bases, and the junction held 5 bases outside the gene matches. Looked up from germline, CDR1 is MNHEY and CDR2 is SMNVEV (reference sequence). The CDR3 is made up of 14 amino acids. As concerns this clone: Its target is not known.

This receptor was obtained from a human donor who had recovered from COVID-19. The chain recombines TRBV27 with TRBJ1-1; 9 bases line up with TRBD1. The material was peripheral blood, obtained after recovery from COVID-19. The CDR3 nucleotides are TGTGCCAGCAGTTGGGGACAGGGAGGTACTGAAGCTTTCTTT. It translates to CASSWGQGGTEAFF.